This is a list of T cell receptor beta chains from one sample in a study of shared clonotypes between healthy human individuals. Profiling relied on immunoSEQ multiplex PCR, and the TCRdb table lists in-frame clones only, not all of them. Of 1,400,000 or so clones detected, 98% appear once; the ten largest clones hold roughly 0.35%. Sequenced: naive CD4+ T cells sorted from blood. These receptors were collected from a man aged 25-40 years in good health. The CDR3 runs from the conserved cysteine through the conserved F or W. The D gene is left open where the match is weak. Size is stated for part of the rows, as once, few or many counts, or as a class when the clone is expanded.

J gene,D gene,clone size,V gene,CDR3 DNA,CDR3 protein
TRBJ2-3,.,.,TRBV27,TGTGCCAGCAGCCTTACCCGCTGGGAGACGGATACGCAGTATTTT,CASSLTRWETDTQYF
TRBJ1-1,.,.,TRBV28,TGTGCCAGCAGCCCCCCGAAGGTGACAGCGAACACTGAAGCTTTCTTT,CASSPPKVTANTEAFF
TRBJ1-5,.,.,TRBV4-1,TGCGCCAGCAGCCAATCGCGACAGAGCAATCAGCCCCAGCATTTT,CASSQSRQSNQPQHF
TRBJ1-5,TRBD1,.,TRBV7-2,TGTGCCAGCAGCTCCGAACAGGGGGCGAAGCTTAGGGATCAGCCCCAGCATTTT,CASSSEQGAKLRDQPQHF
TRBJ2-5,TRBD2,.,TRBV7-9,TGTGCCAGCAGCTTAACATCTAGCGGGGGGCTCGGAGAGACCCAGTACTTC,CASSLTSSGGLGETQYF
TRBJ2-2,.,.,TRBV5-8,TGTGCCAGCAGCAGGACGTTTCGGCACACCGGGGAGCTGTTTTTT,CASSRTFRHTGELFF
TRBJ2-3,.,.,TRBV19,TGTGCCAGTAGTTCCGCCGGCGGCACAGATACGCAGTATTTT,CASSSAGGTDTQYF
TRBJ2-3,TRBD2,.,TRBV5-1,TGCGCCAGCTCCGGGACTAGCGGTTCCACAGATACGCAGTATTTT,CASSGTSGSTDTQYF
TRBJ2-7,TRBD1,.,TRBV16,TGTGCCAGCAGCCAACTGGGACAGGGTCCGCAGTACTTC,CASSQLGQGPQYF
TRBJ2-7,TRBD1,.,TRBV5-1,TGCGCCAGCAGCAAGGGACAGGGGACCGAGCAGTACTTC,CASSKGQGTEQYF
TRBJ1-2,.,once,TRBV29-1,TGCAGCGTTTGGGACGGAGACTATGGCTACACCTTC,CSVWDGDYGYTF
TRBJ2-7,.,.,TRBV10-3,TGTGCCATCAGACACGACGCCTACGAGCAGTACTTC,CAIRHDAYEQYF
TRBJ2-1,.,once,TRBV28,TGTGCCAGCAGTTTCCCTGACCTAGTGACGGGGAATGAGCAGTTCTTC,CASSFPDLVTGNEQFF
TRBJ1-1,.,.,TRBV7-2,TGTGCCAGCAGCTTCAACTCACGGAGGACTGAAGCTTTCTTT,CASSFNSRRTEAFF
TRBJ1-5,TRBD1,.,TRBV4-1,TGCGCCAGCAGCCAAAGGGACAGGGGGCAGCCCCAGCATTTT,CASSQRDRGQPQHF
TRBJ1-1,.,.,TRBV18,TGTGCCAGCTCACGGGGGCTGGGGGACACTGAAGCTTTCTTT,CASSRGLGDTEAFF